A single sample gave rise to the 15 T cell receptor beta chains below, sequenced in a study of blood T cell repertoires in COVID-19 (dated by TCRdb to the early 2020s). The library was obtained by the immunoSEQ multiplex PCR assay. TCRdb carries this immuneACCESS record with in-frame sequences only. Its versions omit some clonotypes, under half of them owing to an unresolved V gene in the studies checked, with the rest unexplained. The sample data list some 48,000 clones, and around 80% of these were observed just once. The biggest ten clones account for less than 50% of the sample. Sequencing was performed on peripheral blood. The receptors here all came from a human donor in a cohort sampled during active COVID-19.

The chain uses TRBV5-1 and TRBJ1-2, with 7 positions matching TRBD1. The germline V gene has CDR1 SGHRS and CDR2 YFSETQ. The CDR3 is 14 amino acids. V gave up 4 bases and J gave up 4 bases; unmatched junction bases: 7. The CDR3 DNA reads TGCGCCAGCAGCATCTCAGGGGGTTCCTATGGCTACACCTTC. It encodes CASSISGGSYGYTF.

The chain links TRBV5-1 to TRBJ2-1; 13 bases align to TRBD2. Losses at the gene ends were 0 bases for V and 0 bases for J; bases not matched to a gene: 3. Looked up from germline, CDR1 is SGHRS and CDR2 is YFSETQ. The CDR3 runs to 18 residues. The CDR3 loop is CASSLELAGGPSYNEQFF. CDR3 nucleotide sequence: TGCGCCAGCAGCTTGGAACTAGCGGGGGGGCCCTCCTACAATGAGCAGTTCTTC.

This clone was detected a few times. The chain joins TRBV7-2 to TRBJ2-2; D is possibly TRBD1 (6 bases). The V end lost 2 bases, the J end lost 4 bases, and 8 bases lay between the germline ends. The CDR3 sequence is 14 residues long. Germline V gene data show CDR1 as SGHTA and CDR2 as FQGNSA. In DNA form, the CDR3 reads TGTGCCAGCAGCTTAACAGGGTCCACCGGGGAGCTGTTTTTT. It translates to CASSLTGSTGELFF.

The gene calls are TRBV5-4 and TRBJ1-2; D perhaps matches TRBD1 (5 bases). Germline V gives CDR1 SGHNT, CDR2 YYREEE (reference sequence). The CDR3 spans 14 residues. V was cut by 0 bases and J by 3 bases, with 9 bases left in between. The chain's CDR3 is CASSLAGLHYGYTF. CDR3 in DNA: TGTGCCAGCAGCTTGGCAGGGCTCCACTATGGCTACACCTTC.

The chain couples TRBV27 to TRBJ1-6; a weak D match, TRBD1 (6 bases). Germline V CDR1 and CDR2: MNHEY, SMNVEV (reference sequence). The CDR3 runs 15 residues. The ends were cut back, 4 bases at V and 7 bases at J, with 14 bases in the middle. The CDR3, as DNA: TGTGCCAGCAGTTCCCCGCCAGGGGAGAATTCACCCCTCCACTTT. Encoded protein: CASSSPPGENSPLHF.

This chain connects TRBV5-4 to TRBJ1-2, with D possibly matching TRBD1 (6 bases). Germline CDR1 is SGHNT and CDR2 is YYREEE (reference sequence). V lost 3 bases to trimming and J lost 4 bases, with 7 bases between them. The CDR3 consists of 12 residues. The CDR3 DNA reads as TGTGCCAGCAGCTCGGACAGCTATGGCTACACCTTC. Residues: CASSSDSYGYTF. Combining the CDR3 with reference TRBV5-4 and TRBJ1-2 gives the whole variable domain ETGVTQSPTHLIKTRGQQVTLRCSSQSGHNTVSWYQQALGQGPQFIFQYYREEENGRGNFPPRFSGLQFPNYSSELNVNALELDDSALYLCASSSDSYGYTFGSGTRLTVV.

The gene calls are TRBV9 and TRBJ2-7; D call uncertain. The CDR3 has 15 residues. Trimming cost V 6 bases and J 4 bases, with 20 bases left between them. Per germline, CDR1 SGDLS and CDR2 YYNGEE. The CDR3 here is CASKYQWPYWYEQYV. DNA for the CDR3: TGTGCCAGCAAATACCAGTGGCCATATTGGTACGAGCAGTACGTC.

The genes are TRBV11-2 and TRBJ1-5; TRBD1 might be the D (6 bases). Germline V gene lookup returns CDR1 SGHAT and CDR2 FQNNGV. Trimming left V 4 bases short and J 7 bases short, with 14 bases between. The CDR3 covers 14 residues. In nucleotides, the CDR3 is TGTGCCAGCAGCTCAACAGGGAGCCAACAGCCCCAGCATTTT. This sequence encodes CASSSTGSQQPQHF.

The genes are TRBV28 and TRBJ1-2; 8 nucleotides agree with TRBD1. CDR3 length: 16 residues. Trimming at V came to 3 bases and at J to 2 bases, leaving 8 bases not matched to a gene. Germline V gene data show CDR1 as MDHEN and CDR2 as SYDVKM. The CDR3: CASSFPGGAGNYGYTF. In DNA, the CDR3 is TGTGCCAGCAGTTTCCCAGGGGGCGCGGGGAACTATGGCTACACCTTC.

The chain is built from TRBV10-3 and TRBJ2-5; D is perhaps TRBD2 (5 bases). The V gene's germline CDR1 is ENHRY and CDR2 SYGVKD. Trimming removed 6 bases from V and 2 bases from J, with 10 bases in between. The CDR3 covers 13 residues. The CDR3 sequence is CAISPPGQETQYF. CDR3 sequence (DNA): TGTGCCATCAGCCCCCCGGGGCAAGAGACCCAGTACTTC.

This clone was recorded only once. For the CDR3, the DNA is TGCGCCAGCAGCTTGTTTACTAGCGGGGAACAAGAGACCCAGTACTTC. This sequence encodes CASSLFTSGEQETQYF. The chain is built from TRBV5-1 and TRBJ2-5; 10 nucleotides align to TRBD2. J gave up 2 bases and V 1 base, and 5 bases lay outside the gene matches. This CDR3 is 16 amino acids long. CDR1 is SGHRS, CDR2 YFSETQ, per germline.

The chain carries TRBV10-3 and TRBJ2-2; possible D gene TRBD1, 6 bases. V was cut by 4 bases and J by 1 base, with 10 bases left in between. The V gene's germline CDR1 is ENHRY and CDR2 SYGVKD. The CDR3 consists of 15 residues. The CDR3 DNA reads TGTGCCATCAGTGGGGGGCGAGGGAACACCGGGGAGCTGTTTTTT. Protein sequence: CAISGGRGNTGELFF.

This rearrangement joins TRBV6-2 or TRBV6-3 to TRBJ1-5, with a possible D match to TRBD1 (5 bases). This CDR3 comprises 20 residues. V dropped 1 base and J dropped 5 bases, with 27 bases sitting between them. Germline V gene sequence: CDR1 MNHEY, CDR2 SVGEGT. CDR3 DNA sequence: TGTGCCAGCAGTTACTTGGCCCAATACCATGGGGCCTCGGATTATCAGCCCCAGCATTTT. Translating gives CASSYLAQYHGASDYQPQHF.

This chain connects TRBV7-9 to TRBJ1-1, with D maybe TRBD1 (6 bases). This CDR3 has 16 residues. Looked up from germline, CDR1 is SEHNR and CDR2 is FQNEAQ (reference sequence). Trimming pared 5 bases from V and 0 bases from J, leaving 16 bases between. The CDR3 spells CASSPYEGGMNTEAFF. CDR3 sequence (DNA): TGTGCCAGCAGCCCGTATGAGGGGGGGATGAACACTGAAGCTTTCTTT.

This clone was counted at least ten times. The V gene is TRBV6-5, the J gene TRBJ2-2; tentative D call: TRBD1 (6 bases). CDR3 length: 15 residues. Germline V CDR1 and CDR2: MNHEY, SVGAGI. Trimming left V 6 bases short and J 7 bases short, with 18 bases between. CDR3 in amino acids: CASSITINRVGELFF. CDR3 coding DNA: TGTGCCAGCAGCATCACAATTAACAGGGTCGGGGAGCTGTTTTTT.